The clone carrying this TCR beta chain has a count of ten or more. Antigen: not known. The data were taken from a study of regulatory T cells in long-lasting Graves disease. The CDR3 loop spans 16 amino acids. The germline gives CDR1 LGHDT, CDR2 YNNKEL (reference sequence). The V and J ends lost 3 bases and 2 bases respectively, with 15 bases between them. Study-wide points: Authors noted too few samples as a limitation.

As to time point: newly diagnosed GD, antithyroid drugs for less than 3 months. PBMC-extracted RNA yielded the TCR library. Assembly of TCR beta libraries relied on iRepertoire HTBI primers together with Arm-PCR of CDR3 regions. TCRdb re-called the multiplex PCR reads with MiXCR, one entry per CDR3 protein. This sample yields 400,000 to 550,000 distinct CDR3 sequences, of which less than 20% are seen a single time; 20% to 25% belongs to the top ten. These data are also associated with another study on T cells in Graves' hyperthyroidism and ophthalmopathy.

This specimen consisted of peripheral blood mononuclear cells (PBMCs), obtained at new diagnosis, from a patient treated with antithyroid drugs. The rearrangement joins TRBV3-1 to TRBJ2-3; a possible D gene is TRBD2 (5 bases). The clonotype was recovered from a woman aged 18-30 years with Graves disease. CDR3 bases: TGTGCCAGCAGCCAGGAGCGGCCTATCACCACAGATACGCAGTATTTT. It is translated as CASSQERPITTDTQYF.